This T cell receptor (beta chain) was profiled in a study of blood T cell repertoires in COVID-19. As for the study in general: Sources were T cells, B-cell-depleted T cells, or PBMCs; the material itself was cDNA or gDNA.

The germline V gene encodes CDR1 SGDLS and CDR2 YYNGEE. The CDR3 is 15 residues long. The J segment lost 5 bases and the V segment lost 3 bases, leaving 7 bases of the junction unmatched. Here immunoSEQ multiplex PCR was the method, and the copy in TCRdb shows in-frame clones only, minus some. This table has some 210,000 clones, about four fifths appearing once. The clonotype comes from a man aged 45-60 years with active or convalescent COVID-19. Sequenced: peripheral blood. V and J are TRBV9 and TRBJ1-1; TRBD1 aligns across 10 bases. CDR3 sequence reads: CASSARRTGGTEAFF. CDR3 coding DNA: TGTGCCAGCAGCGCCCGTAGGACAGGGGGGACTGAAGCTTTCTTT.